The rows below give T cell receptor beta chains drawn from one sample of a study of CD8+ T cells in alopecia areata. The data were produced by immunoSEQ multiplex PCR, yet TCRdb's version contains in-frame clones alone and is incomplete. Seen here are roughly 170,000 clones, roughly 53% observed once, and the top ten hold over 9.5%. The specimen comprised CD8+ T cells sorted from blood, sampled at week 24, from a patient treated with tofacitinib. These receptors were taken from a human donor with alopecia areata. Both conserved end residues are part of each CDR3. The D gene is left open where the match is weak. Size is stated for part of the rows, as once, few or many counts, or as a class when the clone is expanded.

TRBD1	TRBJ2-5	TRBV4-1	.	TGCGCCAGCAGCCAAGAAAGGACAGGGATCACAGAGACCCAGTACTTC	CASSQERTGITETQYF
.	TRBJ1-5	TRBV6-1	.	TGTGCCAGCAGTGAAGGGACACATAGCAATCAGCCCCAGCATTTT	CASSEGTHSNQPQHF
TRBD1	TRBJ2-7	TRBV7-6	.	TGTGCCAGCAGCCCAGGACAGGGAGGAGAGCTCTACGAGCAGTACTTC	CASSPGQGGELYEQYF
.	TRBJ1-1	TRBV29-1	.	TGCAGCGTTGAAGGGCTGGACAGTTACACTGAAGCTTTCTTT	CSVEGLDSYTEAFF
TRBD1	TRBJ1-2	TRBV9	.	TGTGCCAGCAGCGTAGTGGGACAGGTACGGCCCTATGGCTACACCTTC	CASSVVGQVRPYGYTF
TRBD1	TRBJ2-7	TRBV7-9	.	TGTGCCAGCAGCGACGCTATTGGGGACAGGGGAATCGAGCAGTACTTC	CASSDAIGDRGIEQYF
TRBD2	TRBJ2-5	TRBV2	.	TGTGCCAGCAGAACTAGCGGGGGACAAGAGACCCAGTACTTC	CASRTSGGQETQYF
.	TRBJ2-7	TRBV2	.	TGTGCCAGCTTCGGGGCAGGATCCTCCTACGAGCAGTACTTC	CASFGAGSSYEQYF
TRBD1	TRBJ2-3	TRBV7-9	few	TGTGCCAGCAGCTTATTACAGGGGGAAGATACGCAGTATTTT	CASSLLQGEDTQYF
TRBD1	TRBJ1-5	TRBV5-6	once	TGTGCCAGCAGCTTGACCGGGACAGGGGTTAATTTTCACGATCAGCCCCAGCATTTT	CASSLTGTGVNFHDQPQHF
.	TRBJ1-2	TRBV5-6	.	TGTGCCAGCAGCCAAACGAGGGCAAGAAACGAACTTGATGGCTACACCTTC	CASSQTRARNELDGYTF
.	TRBJ1-5	TRBV21-1	once	TGTGCCAGCAGCAGAGACGAGCCCCAGCATTTT	CASSRDEPQHF
.	TRBJ1-5	TRBV9	.	TGTGCCAGCAGCGTAGGTAGGGGAAGCAATCAGCCCCAGCATTTT	CASSVGRGSNQPQHF
TRBD2	TRBJ2-7	TRBV5-1	.	TGCGCCAGCAGCTTGGCGGGGGGATCGGCCGAGCAGTACTTC	CASSLAGGSAEQYF
.	TRBJ1-5	TRBV19	.	TGTGCCACTCGCTACGGGACCGACTATAGCAATCAGCCCCAGCATTTT	CATRYGTDYSNQPQHF
TRBD1	TRBJ1-1	TRBV5-1	.	TGCGCCAGCAGCTTGGCCCGGACAGGTAACATGAACACTGAAGCTTTCTTT	CASSLARTGNMNTEAFF
.	TRBJ2-5	TRBV9	.	TGTGCCAGCAGCGTAGAGGCCTCGGTCGGGACCCAGTACTTC	CASSVEASVGTQYF
TRBD2	TRBJ2-3	TRBV14	.	TGTGCCAGCAGCCAAGTCGGGGGGACCACAGATACGCAGTATTTT	CASSQVGGTTDTQYF
.	TRBJ2-7	TRBV25-1	.	TGTGCCAGCAATAGGGGGATCTACGAGCAGTACTTC	CASNRGIYEQYF
.	TRBJ2-7	TRBV2	.	TGTGCCATCAGTAAGCGGGAGCAGTACTTC	CAISKREQYF
TRBD1	TRBJ2-7	TRBV13	.	TGTGCCAGCAGCTCCTTGACAGGGTTTGGCTACGAGCAGTACTTC	CASSSLTGFGYEQYF
TRBD1	TRBJ2-7	TRBV19	.	TGTGCCAGTAGTAGCCGAGGTACAGGGGCACCCTCCTACGAGCAGTACTTC	CASSSRGTGAPSYEQYF
TRBD1	TRBJ2-3	TRBV7-9	.	TGTGCCAGCAGCCCCTCAGGGGGTCCGGATACGCAGTATTTT	CASSPSGGPDTQYF
.	TRBJ1-2	TRBV7-9	once	TGTGCCAGCAGCTTATTGGAAGCTAACTATGGCTACACCTTC	CASSLLEANYGYTF
.	TRBJ2-3	TRBV9	.	TGTGCCAGCAGCGTAGATAGTACGCAGTATTTT	CASSVDSTQYF
.	TRBJ1-3	TRBV19	few	TGTGCCAGCAGGGCTCCGGAGTACACCATATATTTT	CASRAPEYTIYF
TRBD2	TRBJ2-7	TRBV29-1	.	TGCAGCGTTGCCCGCGGGGGACTCGAGCAGTACTTC	CSVARGGLEQYF
.	TRBJ2-3	TRBV9	.	TGTGCCAGCAGCGTAGCGTTAGGCAGTGTAGATACGCAGTATTTT	CASSVALGSVDTQYF
.	TRBJ1-5	TRBV30	.	TGTGCCTGGAGTGTACGACATGGGGGAAACCAGCCCCAGCATTTT	CAWSVRHGGNQPQHF
.	TRBJ2-3	TRBV5-6	.	TGTGCCAGCAGCTTGGAGTTTACTACGCAGTATTTT	CASSLEFTTQYF
.	TRBJ2-1	TRBV11-2	few	TGTGCCAGCAGCTTTGGGGACAATGAGCAGTTCTTC	CASSFGDNEQFF
.	TRBJ2-6	TRBV9	.	TGTGCCAGCAGCGTAGGCGGGAACTCTGGGGCCAACGTCCTGACTTTC	CASSVGGNSGANVLTF
TRBD1	TRBJ1-1	TRBV7-3	.	TGTGCCAGCAGCCCAGGGGGGGTGAACACTGAAGCTTTCTTT	CASSPGGVNTEAFF
TRBD1	TRBJ2-7	TRBV5-5	once	TGTGCCAGCAGCTTGGTACAGGGGGACTACGAGCAGTACTTC	CASSLVQGDYEQYF
.	TRBJ2-6	TRBV12-5	.	TGTGCTAGTGGTTTGAAAACAGGGACCTCTGGGGCCAACGTCCTGACTTTC	CASGLKTGTSGANVLTF
TRBD2	TRBJ2-1	TRBV11-1	.	TGTGCCAGCAGCTTAGAGGCGGGGGGCTACAATGAGCAGTTCTTC	CASSLEAGGYNEQFF
.	TRBJ2-7	TRBV7-9	.	TGTGCCAGCCGATTAGACTCCTACGAGCAGTACTTC	CASRLDSYEQYF
TRBD1	TRBJ1-5	TRBV7-8	few	TGTGCCAGCAGCCCTAGGACAGGCCCATCGAGCAATCAGCCCCAGCATTTT	CASSPRTGPSSNQPQHF
.	TRBJ1-1	TRBV5-6	once	TGTGCCAGCGGCGCGGGAAACACTGAAGCTTTCTTT	CASGAGNTEAFF
.	TRBJ2-5	TRBV2	few	TGTGCCAGCAGTGATTCTGGTTTCGGGGGAATGGAGACCCAGTACTTC	CASSDSGFGGMETQYF
.	TRBJ1-2	TRBV15	.	TGTGCCACCCGGACAGCTAACTATGGCTACACCTTC	CATRTANYGYTF
.	TRBJ2-7	TRBV6-5	few	TGTGCCAGCAGTTACAGGGTTGGCTACGAGCAGTACTTC	CASSYRVGYEQYF
.	TRBJ2-5	TRBV14	.	TGTGCCAGCAGCCCCGTAGATCTGAAGACCCAGTACTTC	CASSPVDLKTQYF
.	TRBJ2-7	TRBV10-2	.	TGCGCCAGCAGTGTGAGAGACAGAACCTACGAGCAGTACTTC	CASSVRDRTYEQYF
.	TRBJ1-2	TRBV29-1	few	TGCAGCGTTGACAGGGGAGACTATGGCTACACCTTC	CSVDRGDYGYTF
TRBD1	TRBJ2-7	TRBV2	.	TGTGCCAGCAGCCTAGGGACAGGCTGGGAGCAGTACTTC	CASSLGTGWEQYF
TRBD1	TRBJ2-7	TRBV19	.	TGTGCCAGTAGTGCCTCCCTGGGACAGGTCCACGAGCAGTACTTC	CASSASLGQVHEQYF
.	TRBJ2-3	TRBV7-8	.	TGTGCCAGCAACAGGGAAAACACAGATACGCAGTATTTT	CASNRENTDTQYF
TRBD1	TRBJ1-4	TRBV25-1	few	TGTGCCAGCAGTGAGACAGGGGGCGATGAAAAACTGTTTTTT	CASSETGGDEKLFF
.	TRBJ1-1	TRBV15	.	TGTGCCACCAGCAGAGTCCTTGCTACTGAAGCTTTCTTT	CATSRVLATEAFF
.	TRBJ2-5	TRBV27	.	TGTGCCAGCAGTTTGCGCCCGGGACGGGAGACCCAGTACTTC	CASSLRPGRETQYF
.	TRBJ2-3	TRBV5-1	once	TGCGCCAGCAGCTTGAACGGAGATACGCAGTATTTT	CASSLNGDTQYF
.	TRBJ2-3	TRBV27	few	TGTGCCAGCAGCCCAAGGGATACGCAGTATTTT	CASSPRDTQYF
.	TRBJ1-6	TRBV25-1	.	TGTGCCAGCAGTGAGGGACTGGGGGATTGGTTTGACTCACCCCTCCACTTT	CASSEGLGDWFDSPLHF